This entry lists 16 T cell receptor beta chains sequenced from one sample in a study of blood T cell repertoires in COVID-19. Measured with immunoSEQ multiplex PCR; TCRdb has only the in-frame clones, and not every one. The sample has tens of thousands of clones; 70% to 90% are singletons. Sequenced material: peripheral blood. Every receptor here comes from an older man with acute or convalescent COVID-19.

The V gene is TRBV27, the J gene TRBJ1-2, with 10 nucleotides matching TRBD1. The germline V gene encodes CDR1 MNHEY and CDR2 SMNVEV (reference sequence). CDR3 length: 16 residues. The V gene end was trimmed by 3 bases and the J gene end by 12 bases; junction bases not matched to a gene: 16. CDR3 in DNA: TGTGCCAGCAGTTTCCGTACGGGACAGGGGCCCTTCGTCCACACCTTC. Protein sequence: CASSFRTGQGPFVHTF.

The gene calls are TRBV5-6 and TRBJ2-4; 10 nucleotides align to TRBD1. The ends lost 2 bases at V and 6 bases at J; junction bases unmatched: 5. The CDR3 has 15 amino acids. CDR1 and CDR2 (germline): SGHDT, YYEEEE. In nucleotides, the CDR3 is TGTGCCAGCAGCTTCCGCGGGACAGGGGTAAACATTCAGTACTTC. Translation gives CASSFRGTGVNIQYF.

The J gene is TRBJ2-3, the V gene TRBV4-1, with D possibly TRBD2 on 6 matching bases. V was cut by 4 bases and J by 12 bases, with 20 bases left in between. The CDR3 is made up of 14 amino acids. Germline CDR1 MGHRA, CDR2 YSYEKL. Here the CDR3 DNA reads TGCGCCAGCAGCCGCGAACCGGGACTCCAAGTACAGTATTTT. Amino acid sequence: CASSREPGLQVQYF.

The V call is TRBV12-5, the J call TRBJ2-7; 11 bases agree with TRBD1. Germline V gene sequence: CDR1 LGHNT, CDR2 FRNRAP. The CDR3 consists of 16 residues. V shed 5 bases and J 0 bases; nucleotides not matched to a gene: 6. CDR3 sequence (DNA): TGTGCTAGTGGTCCCCCCGGGACAGGGGGCTCCTACGAGCAGTACTTC. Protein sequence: CASGPPGTGGSYEQYF. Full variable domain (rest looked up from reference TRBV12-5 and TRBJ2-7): DARVTQTPRHKVTEMGQEVTMRCQPILGHNTVFWYRQTMMQGLELLAYFRNRAPLDDSGMPKDRFSAEMPDATLATLKIQPSEPRDSAVYFCASGPPGTGGSYEQYFGPGTRLTVT.

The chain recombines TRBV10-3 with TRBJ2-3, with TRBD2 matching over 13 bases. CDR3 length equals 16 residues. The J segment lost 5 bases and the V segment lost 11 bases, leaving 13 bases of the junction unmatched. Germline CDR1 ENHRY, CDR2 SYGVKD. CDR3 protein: CASRETSGGHGDTQYF. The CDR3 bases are TGTGCCTCACGAGAGACTAGCGGGGGGCATGGAGATACGCAGTATTTT.

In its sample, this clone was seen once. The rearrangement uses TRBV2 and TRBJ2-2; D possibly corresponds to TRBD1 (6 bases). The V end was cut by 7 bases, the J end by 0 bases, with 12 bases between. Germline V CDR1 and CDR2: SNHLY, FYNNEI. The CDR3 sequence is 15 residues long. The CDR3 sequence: CASKRTGPNTGELFF. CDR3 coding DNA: TGTGCCAGCAAGAGAACAGGGCCGAACACCGGGGAGCTGTTTTTT.

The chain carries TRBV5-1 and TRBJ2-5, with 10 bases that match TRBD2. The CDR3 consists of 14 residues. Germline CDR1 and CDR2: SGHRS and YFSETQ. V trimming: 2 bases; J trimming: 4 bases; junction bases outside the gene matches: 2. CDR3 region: CASSFRTSGETQYF. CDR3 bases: TGCGCCAGCAGCTTCAGGACTAGCGGAGAGACCCAGTACTTC.

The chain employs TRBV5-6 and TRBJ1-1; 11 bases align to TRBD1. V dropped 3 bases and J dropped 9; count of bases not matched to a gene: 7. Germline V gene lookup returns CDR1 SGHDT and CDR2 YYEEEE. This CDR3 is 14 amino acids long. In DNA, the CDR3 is TGTGCCAGCAGCTCGAGAGGGACAGGGGGAAAAGCTTTCTTT. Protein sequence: CASSSRGTGGKAFF.

The CDR3 loop is CASSRTSGADGTQYF. CDR3 sequence (DNA): TGTGCCAGCAGTAGGACTAGCGGGGCCGATGGGACCCAGTACTTC. The chain has TRBV6-5 and TRBJ2-5; TRBD2 agrees at 12 bases. Germline lookup yields CDR1 MNHEY and CDR2 SVGAGI. V lost 5 bases to trimming and J lost 7 bases; unmatched junction nucleotides: 8. The CDR3 has 15 amino acids.

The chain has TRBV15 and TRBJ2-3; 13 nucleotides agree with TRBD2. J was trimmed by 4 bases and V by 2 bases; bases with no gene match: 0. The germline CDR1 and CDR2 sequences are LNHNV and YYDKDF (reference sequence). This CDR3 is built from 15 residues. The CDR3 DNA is TGTGCCACCAGCAGAACTAGCGGGGGGGCAGATACGCAGTATTTT. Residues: CATSRTSGGADTQYF.

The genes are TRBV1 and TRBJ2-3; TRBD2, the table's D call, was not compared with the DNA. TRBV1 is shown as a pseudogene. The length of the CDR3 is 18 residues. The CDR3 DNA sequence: TGCACCAGCAGTCACGGCCCTCTAGCGAAACGGACGGCAGATACGCAGTATTTT. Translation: CTSSHGPLAKRTADTQYF.

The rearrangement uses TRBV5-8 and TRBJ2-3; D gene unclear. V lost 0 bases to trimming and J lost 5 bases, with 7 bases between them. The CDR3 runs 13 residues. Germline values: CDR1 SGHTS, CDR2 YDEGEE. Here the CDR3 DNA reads TGTGCCAGCAGCTTGGCCAGAGGAGATACGCAGTATTTT. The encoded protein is CASSLARGDTQYF.

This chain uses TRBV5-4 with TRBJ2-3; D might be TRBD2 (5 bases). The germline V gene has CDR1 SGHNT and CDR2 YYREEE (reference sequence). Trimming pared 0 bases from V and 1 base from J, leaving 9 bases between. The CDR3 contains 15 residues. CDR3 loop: CASSLAAGRTDTQYF. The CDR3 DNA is TGTGCCAGCAGCTTGGCGGCGGGCCGCACAGATACGCAGTATTTT.

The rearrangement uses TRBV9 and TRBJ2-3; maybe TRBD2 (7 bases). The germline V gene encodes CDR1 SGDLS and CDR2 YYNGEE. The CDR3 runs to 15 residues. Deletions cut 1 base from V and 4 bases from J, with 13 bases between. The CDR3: CASSVKGGASDTQYF. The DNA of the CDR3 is TGTGCCAGCAGCGTAAAAGGGGGGGCCTCAGATACGCAGTATTTT.

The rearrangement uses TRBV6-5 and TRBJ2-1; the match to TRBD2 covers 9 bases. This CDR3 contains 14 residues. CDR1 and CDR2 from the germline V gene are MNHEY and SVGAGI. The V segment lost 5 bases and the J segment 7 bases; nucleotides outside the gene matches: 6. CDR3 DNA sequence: TGTGCCAGCAGTCCCGGGACTAGCCTTAATGAGCAGTTCTTC. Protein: CASSPGTSLNEQFF.

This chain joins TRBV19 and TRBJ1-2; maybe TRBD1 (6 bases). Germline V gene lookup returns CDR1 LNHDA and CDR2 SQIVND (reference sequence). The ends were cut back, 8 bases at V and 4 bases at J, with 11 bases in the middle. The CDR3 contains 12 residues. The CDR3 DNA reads TGTGCCAGTGCGGGGGGCTCCTATGGCTACACCTTC. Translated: CASAGGSYGYTF.